Described below is a single TCR beta chain sequence and its context. J gave up 3 bases and V 5 bases, and 6 bases lay outside the gene matches. The CDR3 is 14 amino acids. Germline V gives CDR1 SEHNR, CDR2 FQNEAQ (reference sequence). Authors' analysis steps: From reference gene primer amplification, estimates of nucleated cell counts were derived. TCRdb keeps only in-frame clones here, not all; method: immunoSEQ multiplex PCR. V and J calls and clone size are given by that table; D and trimming were obtained from the DNA. Here the sample spans 45,000 or so clones, around 87% being singletons. These data originate in a study of blood T cell repertoires in COVID-19. At the level of the study: Spain, Italy and the United States supplied samples that represented acute and convalescent COVID-19.

The TCR sequence derives from a woman of 80 years or more with active COVID-19. The chain joins TRBV7-9 to TRBJ2-7; 8 nucleotides align to TRBD1. The material sequenced was peripheral blood. CDR3 loop: CASSPDRGLYEQYF. The CDR3 nucleotides are TGTGCCAGCAGCCCCGACAGGGGACTCTACGAGCAGTACTTC.